The following is a T cell receptor (beta chain) sequence with its context. The sample comes from a study of blood T cell repertoires in COVID-19. Study in general: The United States, Italy and Spain supplied acute and convalescent COVID-19 samples. PBMCs, B-cell-depleted T cells, or T cells provided the cDNA or gDNA that made up the material.

The CDR3 is 15 amino acids. The ends were cut back, 4 bases at V and 1 base at J, with 12 bases in the middle. CDR1 and CDR2 from the germline V gene are SGDLS and YYNGEE. Original methodology: For nucleated cells, counts were estimated from reference gene primer amplification. Sequencing was performed with immunoSEQ multiplex PCR; in TCRdb, only in-frame clones are kept and a portion is missing. V and J calls and clone size are copied from that table; D and trimming were computed from the DNA. This sample has 150,000 to 200,000 clones; about 89% occur once, and the top ten carry around 2.9%. The TCR comes from a man aged 60 to 69 with acute or convalescent COVID-19. The chain has TRBV9 and TRBJ1-5, with D uncertain. Sample: peripheral blood. CDR3 in amino acids: CASSIGGVSNQPQHF. The CDR3 DNA reads as TGTGCCAGCAGCATCGGAGGTGTAAGCAATCAGCCCCAGCATTTT.